This T cell receptor (beta chain) appears in the sequencing data of a study of T-cell reconstitution after alpha-beta-depleted transplantation in children. Whole-study results and caveats: There were reportedly several hundred expanded graft clones from which alpha-beta T cells came about two months after transplant. Once a year had passed after transplant, T-cell counts and diversity came mostly from newly produced T cells. High day-60 TCRbeta diversity in some patients came from surviving recipient T cells and thymic progenitors.

Trimming left V 0 bases short and J 7 bases short, with 7 bases between. The germline CDR1 and CDR2 sequences are GTSNPN and SVGIG (reference sequence). The CDR3 is 12 residues long. Unique molecular identifiers were built into the TCRbeta library. Each CDR3 protein gets one entry after TCRdb re-called the PCR reads with MiXCR. This sample has around 670,000 distinct CDR3 sequences, with less than 15% found just once. Details on this clonotype: Its antigen is currently unknown.

Sequenced here: PBMCs, sampled before TCRalphabeta/CD19-depleted stem cell transplant. The genes are TRBV30 and TRBJ2-1; D ambiguous. This clonotype originated in a girl aged 2-10 years with congenital amegakaryocytic thrombocytopenia, due to receive a stem cell transplant. CDR3 sequence (DNA): TGTGCCTGGAGTGTGGGGTGGAATGAGCAGTTCTTC. Encoded protein: CAWSVGWNEQFF.